What follows are 27 T cell receptor beta chains derived from one specimen sequenced in a study of T-cell reconstitution after alpha-beta-depleted transplantation in children. Unique molecular identifiers were incorporated during preparation of the TCRbeta library. TCRdb processed the PCR reads anew with MiXCR; each CDR3 protein has one entry. The profile shows some 150,000 distinct CDR3 sequences, around 10% of them singletons. Sequencing used PBMCs, mostly from graft donor cells, obtained 180 days after TCRalphabeta/CD19-depleted stem cell transplant. These receptors all stem from a female patient aged 2-10 years who had a stem cell transplant for congenital amegakaryocytic thrombocytopenia, so the T cells may come from the graft donor.

The V gene is TRBV28, the J gene TRBJ1-5, with D perhaps TRBD1 (5 bases). This CDR3 has 15 residues. Trimming cost V 3 bases and J 6 bases, with 15 bases left between them. Germline CDR1 is MDHEN and CDR2 is SYDVKM. The CDR3 DNA sequence: TGTGCCAGCAGTTTTAGTCCGGGGGACCTTCAGCCCCAGCATTTT. Translating it yields CASSFSPGDLQPQHF.

This clonotype was counted many times. The chain links TRBV5-1 to TRBJ2-7, with 10 positions matching TRBD2. V shed 2 bases and J 5 bases; nucleotides not matched to a gene: 16. The CDR3 loop spans 18 amino acids. CDR1 and CDR2 from the germline V gene are SGHRS and YFSETQ. The CDR3 DNA reads as TGCGCCAGCAGCTTCCGGGACAGTATTTTAGCGGGAGGAAACGAGCAGTACTTC. This gives the protein CASSFRDSILAGGNEQYF.

This clonotype has a handful of counts. This chain uses TRBV20-1 with TRBJ2-3, with D possibly TRBD2 on 5 matching bases. Germline V gives CDR1 DFQATT, CDR2 SNEGSKA (reference sequence). This CDR3 region has 15 residues. The V and J ends lost 0 bases and 4 bases respectively, with 14 bases between them. CDR3 protein: CSARDRISVPDTQYF. The CDR3 DNA sequence: TGCAGTGCTAGAGATCGCATTAGCGTGCCAGATACGCAGTATTTT.

In this sample, this clonotype turned up many times. V and J are TRBV4-1 and TRBJ1-5, with D uncertain. V gave up 1 base and J gave up 3 bases, with 10 bases separating them. Germline V CDR1 and CDR2: MGHRA, YSYEKL. This CDR3 comprises 15 residues. The CDR3 loop reads CASSQGPRSNQPQHF. The CDR3 DNA reads as TGCGCCAGCAGCCAAGGACCCCGATCCAATCAGCCCCAGCATTTT.

The rearrangement joins TRBV12-5 to TRBJ2-7; D is unclear. Trimming left V 0 bases short and J 7 bases short, with 16 bases between. Germline V gives CDR1 LGHNT, CDR2 FRNRAP. The CDR3 spans 15 residues. In nucleotides, the CDR3 is TGTGCTAGTGGTTTGGTTGGCAGCACTATACTGGAGCAGTACTTC. Translation: CASGLVGSTILEQYF.

This clonotype was recorded at least ten times. The genes are TRBV29-1 and TRBJ2-1; weak D call: TRBD2 (6 bases). The V and J ends lost 6 bases and 7 bases respectively, with 19 bases between them. The CDR3 consists of 14 residues. Germline-derived CDR1 and CDR2 are SQVTM and ANQGSEA. The DNA of the CDR3 is TGCAGCGTGGCCCCAAGCGGGCCGGGAAATGAGCAGTTCTTC. Its protein is CSVAPSGPGNEQFF.

This clonotype was observed many times. This chain connects TRBV5-1 to TRBJ2-3; D may be TRBD2 (5 bases). V was clipped by 3 bases and J by 7 bases, with 15 bases between them. This CDR3 has 14 amino acids. In germline, CDR1 is SGHRS, CDR2 YFSETQ. CDR3 sequence: CASSYLGGENTQYF. The CDR3 DNA reads as TGCGCCAGCAGCTACCTCGGAGGCGAGAATACGCAGTATTTT.

The sample holds many counts of this clonotype. The chain links TRBV5-6 to TRBJ1-5; D is undetermined. Trimming took off 1 base at V and 7 bases at J, with 12 bases between the two ends. CDR3 size: 14 residues. Germline-derived CDR1 and CDR2 are SGHDT and YYEEEE. CDR3 amino acids: CASSLSRSEQPQHF. In DNA form, the CDR3 reads TGTGCCAGCAGCTTGTCCAGGAGCGAGCAGCCCCAGCATTTT.

The chain couples TRBV20-1 to TRBJ2-5, with 13 bases lining up with TRBD2. Germline CDR1 DFQATT, CDR2 SNEGSKA (reference sequence). The length of the CDR3 is 14 residues. Trimming took 5 bases from V and 4 from J; bases not matched to a gene: 4. CDR3 sequence: CSALLAGGGETQYF. The CDR3 DNA sequence: TGCAGTGCTTTACTAGCGGGAGGGGGAGAGACCCAGTACTTC.

This clonotype was detected a few times. The V and J genes are TRBV18 and TRBJ2-4, with 10 positions matching TRBD2. The CDR3 is 15 amino acids. Germline values: CDR1 KGHSH, CDR2 LQKENI. Losses at the gene ends were 5 bases for V and 0 bases for J; bases not matched to a gene: 1. The CDR3 DNA is TGTGCCAGCTCAACTAGCGGGAAAGCCAAAAACATTCAGTACTTC. Translated: CASSTSGKAKNIQYF.

This clonotype was detected a few times. This chain links TRBV28 with TRBJ2-6; the match to TRBD1 covers 10 bases. The CDR3 length is 18 residues. CDR1 is MDHEN and CDR2 is SYDVKM in the germline V gene. V trimming: 5 bases; J trimming: 0 bases; junction bases outside the gene matches: 7. CDR3: CASSRGWTGGSGANVLTF. CDR3 coding DNA: TGTGCCAGCAGTCGGGGGTGGACAGGGGGCTCTGGGGCCAACGTCCTGACTTTC.

The chain combines TRBV20-1 with TRBJ2-7; 9 bases agree with TRBD2. V lost 2 bases to trimming and J lost 2 bases; unmatched junction nucleotides: 1. The CDR3 runs 13 residues. Germline V gene data show CDR1 as DFQATT and CDR2 as SNEGSKA (reference sequence). CDR3 nucleotides: TGCAGTGCTAGACCTAGCGGGACCTACGAGCAGTACTTC. Translating gives CSARPSGTYEQYF.

The chain has TRBV7-6 and TRBJ2-5; no clear D. V was pared by 1 base and J by 4 bases, with 7 bases between. The CDR3 runs 13 residues. Germline V gene data show CDR1 as SGHVS and CDR2 as FNYEAQ. In DNA form, the CDR3 reads TGTGCCAGCAGCTTAGTTGTTGGAGAGACCCAGTACTTC. Encoded protein: CASSLVVGETQYF.

The sample holds many counts of this clonotype. The genes are TRBV7-2 and TRBJ1-6; tentative D call: TRBD1 (6 bases). This CDR3 comprises 16 residues. The germline V gene has CDR1 SGHTA and CDR2 FQGNSA. Trimming took off 3 bases at V and 7 bases at J, with 16 bases between the two ends. Written as DNA, the CDR3 is TGTGCCAGCAGCTTTCCCACCGGGACATTGAATTCACCCCTCCACTTT. It translates to CASSFPTGTLNSPLHF. The whole variable domain, remainder taken from reference TRBV7-2 and TRBJ1-6, is GAGVSQSPSNKVTEKGKDVELRCDPISGHTALYWYRQSLGQGLEFLIYFQGNSAPDKSGLPSDRFSAERTGGSVSTLTIQRTQQEDSAVYLCASSFPTGTLNSPLHFGNGTRLTVT.

This rearrangement joins TRBV12-3 or TRBV12-4 to TRBJ1-6, with D unresolved. V lost 3 bases to trimming and J lost 6 bases, with 12 bases between them. The CDR3 spans 15 residues. CDR3 in DNA: TGTGCCAGCAGTTTGCACGGGCAGGCTAATTCACCCCTCCACTTT. The encoded protein is CASSLHGQANSPLHF.

This clonotype occurred many times. This chain uses TRBV5-1 with TRBJ2-1; 11 bases align to TRBD2. V lost 4 bases, J lost 2 bases, and 2 bases stayed unmatched. Germline loops: CDR1 SGHRS, CDR2 YFSETQ. The CDR3 is 15 amino acids. CDR3 bases: TGCGCCAGCAGCAGGGGACTAGCGGCCTACAATGAGCAGTTCTTC. Its protein is CASSRGLAAYNEQFF.

This clonotype was seen at least ten times. The junction departs from germline at one end; a sequencing error may be responsible. The chain combines TRBV7-8 with TRBJ1-5; perhaps TRBD1 as D (5 bases). Germline V gene data show CDR1 as SGHVS and CDR2 as FQNEAQ. The CDR3 has 19 residues. CDR3 in amino acids: CASILGAIRVYGGNQPQHF. The CDR3 DNA sequence: TGTGCCAGCATCTTAGGGGCAATCAGGGTCTACGGCGGCAATCAGCCCCAGCATTTT.

There are many counts of this clonotype. V and J are TRBV20-1 and TRBJ2-1; 7 bases agree with TRBD1. Germline V CDR1 and CDR2: DFQATT, SNEGSKA (reference sequence). The CDR3 is 15 amino acids. V shed 2 bases, J shed 6 bases, and the junction held 10 bases outside the gene matches. The DNA for the CDR3 is TGCAGTGCTAGAATCCTCTCGACAGGGAGCAATGAGCAGTTCTTC. It codes for CSARILSTGSNEQFF.

This clonotype was detected many times. The CDR3 protein is CASRGPRDYFSYEQYF. The CDR3 coding sequence is TGTGCCAGCCGGGGACCCCGGGACTACTTCTCCTACGAGCAGTACTTC. The chain is built from TRBV12-3 or TRBV12-4 and TRBJ2-7; 7 nucleotides agree with TRBD2. The CDR3 runs to 16 residues. V lost 8 bases to trimming and J lost 0 bases; unmatched junction nucleotides: 13.

The chain employs TRBV7-8 and TRBJ1-5; weak D call: TRBD1 (5 bases). The CDR3 is 15 amino acids. The germline gives CDR1 SGHVS, CDR2 FQNEAQ. Trimming removed 0 bases from V and 4 bases from J, with 10 bases in between. The DNA of the CDR3 is TGTGCCAGCAGCTTAGCCGGGACCCTTAATCAGCCCCAGCATTTT. The encoded protein is CASSLAGTLNQPQHF. The complete variable domain, with remaining parts taken from reference TRBV7-8 and TRBJ1-5, reads GAGVSQSPRYKVAKRGQDVALRCDPISGHVSLFWYQQALGQGPEFLTYFQNEAQLDKSGLPSDRFFAERPEGSVSTLKIQRTQQEDSAVYLCASSLAGTLNQPQHFGDGTRLSIL.

The J gene is TRBJ1-6, the V gene TRBV5-6; D is unresolved. Trimming left V 0 bases short and J 7 bases short, with 11 bases between. The germline gives CDR1 SGHDT, CDR2 YYEEEE. The length of the CDR3 is 15 residues. The CDR3 nucleotides read TGTGCCAGCAGCTTGGGGCGGGCAAGAAATTCACCCCTCCACTTT. Amino acid sequence: CASSLGRARNSPLHF.

V and J are TRBV13 and TRBJ2-1; D gene uncertain. CDR3 length: 14 amino acids. V lost 2 bases and J 8 bases, leaving 13 bases between the germline ends. CDR1 PRHDT and CDR2 FYEKMQ come from the germline V gene (reference sequence). The CDR3 spells CASSLFGASDEQFF. The CDR3 DNA follows: TGTGCCAGCAGCTTATTCGGCGCGTCGGATGAGCAGTTCTTC.

This clonotype has at least ten counts. The rearrangement uses TRBV24-1 and TRBJ2-2, with D hard to call. Trimming took off 5 bases at V and 4 bases at J, with 7 bases between the two ends. There are 13 residues in the CDR3. CDR1 and CDR2 from the germline V gene are KGHDR and SFDVKD. CDR3 in DNA: TGTGCCACCAGTGCACACAGCACCGGGGAGCTGTTTTTT. Translating it yields CATSAHSTGELFF.

The chain is built from TRBV30 and TRBJ1-2; no definite D call. This CDR3 region has 12 residues. V shed 4 bases and J shed 4 bases, with 10 bases lying between them. Per the germline V gene, CDR1 is GTSNPN and CDR2 is SVGIG (reference sequence). CDR3 residues: CAWTQWGYGYTF. In DNA, the CDR3 is TGTGCCTGGACCCAATGGGGCTATGGCTACACCTTC. Complete variable domain (other parts from reference TRBV30 and TRBJ1-2): SQTIHQWPATLVQPVGSPLSLECTVEGTSNPNLYWYRQAAGRGLQLLFYSVGIGQISSEVPQNLSASRPQDRQFILSSKKLLLSDSGFYLCAWTQWGYGYTFGSGTRLTVV.

This clonotype was counted a few times. The rearrangement joins TRBV11-2 to TRBJ2-6; D uncertain. This CDR3 has 18 residues. V was cut by 2 bases and J by 1 base, with 15 bases left in between. Looked up from germline, CDR1 is SGHAT and CDR2 is FQNNGV. CDR3 amino acids: CASSLNSGWSSGANVLTF. CDR3 bases: TGTGCCAGCAGCTTAAACTCTGGATGGAGTTCTGGGGCCAACGTCCTGACTTTC.

Many counts were recorded for this clonotype. The rearrangement links TRBV28 to TRBJ2-7; D is ambiguous. This CDR3 has 11 amino acids. V was pared by 2 bases and J by 6 bases, with 5 bases between. CDR1 and CDR2 from the germline V gene are MDHEN and SYDVKM. CDR3 in DNA: TGTGCCAGCAGTTTAGGACGCGAGCAGTACTTC. Its translation: CASSLGREQYF.

The table lists this clonotype with a few counts. J is TRBJ2-1 and V is TRBV3-1; D call uncertain. From germline, CDR1 is LGHDT and CDR2 YNNKEL (reference sequence). The CDR3 runs 11 residues. V dropped 3 bases and J dropped 9 bases, with 6 bases sitting between them. The CDR3 reads CASSHEGEQFF. The DNA of the CDR3 is TGTGCCAGCAGCCACGAAGGTGAGCAGTTCTTC.